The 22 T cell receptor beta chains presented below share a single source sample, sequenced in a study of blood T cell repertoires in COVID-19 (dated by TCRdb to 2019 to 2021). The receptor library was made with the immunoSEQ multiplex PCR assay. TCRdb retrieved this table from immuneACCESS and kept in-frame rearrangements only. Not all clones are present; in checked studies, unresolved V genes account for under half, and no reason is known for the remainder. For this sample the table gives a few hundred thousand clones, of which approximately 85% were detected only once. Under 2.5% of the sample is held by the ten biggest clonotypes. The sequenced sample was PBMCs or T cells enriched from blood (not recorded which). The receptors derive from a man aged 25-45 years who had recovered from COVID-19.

The CDR3 DNA is TGTGCCAGCATAAGGGACGGGCGGGGGGCTGAAGCTTTCTTT. It is translated as CASIRDGRGAEAFF. The chain uses TRBV6-5 and TRBJ1-1, with D possibly being TRBD1 (5 bases). CDR1 MNHEY and CDR2 SVGAGI come from the germline V gene. The CDR3 length is 14 residues. The V gene lost 7 bases and the J gene lost 6 bases, with 18 bases spanning the gap.

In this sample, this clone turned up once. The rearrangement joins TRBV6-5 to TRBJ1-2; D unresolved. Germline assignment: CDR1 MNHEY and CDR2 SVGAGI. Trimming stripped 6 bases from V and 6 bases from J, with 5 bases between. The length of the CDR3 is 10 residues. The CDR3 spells CASRQNGYTF. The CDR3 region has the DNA TGTGCCAGCAGACAAAATGGCTACACCTTC.

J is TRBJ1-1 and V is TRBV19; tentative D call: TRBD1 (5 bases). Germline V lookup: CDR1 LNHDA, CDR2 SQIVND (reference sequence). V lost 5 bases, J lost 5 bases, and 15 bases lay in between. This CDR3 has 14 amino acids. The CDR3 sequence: CASSGWQGFTEAFF. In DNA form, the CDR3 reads TGTGCCAGTAGTGGGTGGCAGGGATTTACTGAAGCTTTCTTT.

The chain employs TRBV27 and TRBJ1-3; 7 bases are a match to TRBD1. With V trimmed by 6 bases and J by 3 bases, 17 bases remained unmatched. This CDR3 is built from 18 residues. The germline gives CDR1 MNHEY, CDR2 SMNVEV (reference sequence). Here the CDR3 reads CASRERPPDRTYGNTIYF. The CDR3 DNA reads TGTGCCAGCAGAGAGAGACCCCCGGACAGGACCTATGGAAACACCATATATTTT.

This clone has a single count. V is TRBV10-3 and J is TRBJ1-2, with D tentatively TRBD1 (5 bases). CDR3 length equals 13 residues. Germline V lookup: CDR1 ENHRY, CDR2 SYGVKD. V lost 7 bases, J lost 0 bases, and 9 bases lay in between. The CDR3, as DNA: TGTGCCATCAATCAGGGCGCTAACTATGGCTACACCTTC. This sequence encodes CAINQGANYGYTF.

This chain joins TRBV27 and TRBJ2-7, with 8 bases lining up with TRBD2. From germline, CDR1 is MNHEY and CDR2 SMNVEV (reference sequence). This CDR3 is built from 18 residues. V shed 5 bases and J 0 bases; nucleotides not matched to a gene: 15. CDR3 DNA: TGTGCCAGCAGTCATACACCCACTCGCGGGGGGACCTCCTACGAGCAGTACTTC. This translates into CASSHTPTRGGTSYEQYF.

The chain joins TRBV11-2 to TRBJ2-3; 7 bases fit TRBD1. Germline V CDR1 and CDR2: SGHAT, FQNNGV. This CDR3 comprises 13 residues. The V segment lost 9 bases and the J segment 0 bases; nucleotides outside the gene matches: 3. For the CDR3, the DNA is TGTGCCAGTAAGACAGGGAGCACAGATACGCAGTATTTT. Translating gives CASKTGSTDTQYF.

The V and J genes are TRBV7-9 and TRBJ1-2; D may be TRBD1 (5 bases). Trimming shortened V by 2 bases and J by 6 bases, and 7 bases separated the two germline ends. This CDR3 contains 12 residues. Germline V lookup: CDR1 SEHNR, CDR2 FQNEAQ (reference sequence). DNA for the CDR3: TGTGCCAGCAGCTTAAGGGGCCATGGCTACACCTTC. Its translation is CASSLRGHGYTF.

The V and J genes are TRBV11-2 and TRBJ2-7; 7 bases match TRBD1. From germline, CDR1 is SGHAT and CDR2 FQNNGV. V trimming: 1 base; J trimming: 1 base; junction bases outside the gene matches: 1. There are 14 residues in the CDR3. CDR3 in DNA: TGTGCCAGCAGCTTAGTCAGGGGGTCCTACGAGCAGTACTTC. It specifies CASSLVRGSYEQYF.

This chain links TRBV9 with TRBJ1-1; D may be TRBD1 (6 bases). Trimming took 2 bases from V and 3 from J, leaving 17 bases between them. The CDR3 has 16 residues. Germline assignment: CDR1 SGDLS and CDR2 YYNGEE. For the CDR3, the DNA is TGTGCCAGCAGCGTGCTCGGATCAGGGGCGGACACTGAAGCTTTCTTT. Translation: CASSVLGSGADTEAFF.

CDR3 loop: CASSISGLGYYEQYF. The CDR3 DNA reads as TGTGCCAGCAGCATATCGGGACTAGGATACTACGAGCAGTACTTC. The chain joins TRBV11-3 to TRBJ2-7; 8 bases map to TRBD2. The germline gives CDR1 SGHNT, CDR2 YENEEA. V lost 5 bases and J lost 3; bases outside the gene matches: 9. This CDR3 region has 15 residues. Full variable domain (rest looked up from reference TRBV11-3 and TRBJ2-7): EAGVVQSPRYKIIEKKQPVAFWCNPISGHNTLYWYLQNLGQGPELLIRYENEEAVDDSQLPKDRFSAERLKGVDSTLKIQPAELGDSAVYLCASSISGLGYYEQYFGPGTRLTVT.

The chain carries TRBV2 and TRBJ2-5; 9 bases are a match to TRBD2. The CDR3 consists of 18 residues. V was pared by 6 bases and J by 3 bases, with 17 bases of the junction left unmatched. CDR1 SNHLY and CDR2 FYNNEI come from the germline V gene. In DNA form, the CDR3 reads TGTGCCAGCAGCACTCCCCCCTATATAGCGGGGGCTAAAGAGACCCAGTACTTC. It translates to CASSTPPYIAGAKETQYF.

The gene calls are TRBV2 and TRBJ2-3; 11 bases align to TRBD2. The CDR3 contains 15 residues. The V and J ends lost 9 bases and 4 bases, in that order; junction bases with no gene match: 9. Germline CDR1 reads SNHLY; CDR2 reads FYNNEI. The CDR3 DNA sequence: TGTGCCAGTGCTTCTAGCGGGGGGCGGGCAGATACGCAGTATTTT. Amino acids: CASASSGGRADTQYF.

CDR3 in amino acids: CASSPERGTDTQYF. CDR3 DNA: TGCGCCAGCAGCCCCGAACGGGGCACAGATACGCAGTATTTT. The rearrangement uses TRBV5-1 and TRBJ2-3; D is uncertain. Germline CDR1 reads SGHRS; CDR2 reads YFSETQ. Trimming stripped 4 bases from V and 1 base from J, with 10 bases between. This CDR3 contains 14 residues.

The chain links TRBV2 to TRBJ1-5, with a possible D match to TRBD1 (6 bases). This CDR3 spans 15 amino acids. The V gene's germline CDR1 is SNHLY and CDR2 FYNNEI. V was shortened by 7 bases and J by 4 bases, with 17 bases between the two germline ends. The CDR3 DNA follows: TGTGCCAGCACTAAAGAAAGACAGGTGAATCAGCCCCAGCATTTT. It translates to CASTKERQVNQPQHF. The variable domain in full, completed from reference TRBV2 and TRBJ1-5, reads EPEVTQTPSHQVTQMGQEVILRCVPISNHLYFYWYRQILGQKVEFLVSFYNNEISEKSEIFDDQFSVERPDGSNFTLKIRSTKLEDSAMYFCASTKERQVNQPQHFGDGTRLSIL.

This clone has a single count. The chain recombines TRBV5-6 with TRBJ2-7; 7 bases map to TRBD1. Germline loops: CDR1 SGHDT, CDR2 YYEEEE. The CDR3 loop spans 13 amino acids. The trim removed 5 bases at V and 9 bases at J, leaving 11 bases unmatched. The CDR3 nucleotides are TGTGCCAGCAGTTATACAGGGGTCCCCGGGCAGTACTTC. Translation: CASSYTGVPGQYF.

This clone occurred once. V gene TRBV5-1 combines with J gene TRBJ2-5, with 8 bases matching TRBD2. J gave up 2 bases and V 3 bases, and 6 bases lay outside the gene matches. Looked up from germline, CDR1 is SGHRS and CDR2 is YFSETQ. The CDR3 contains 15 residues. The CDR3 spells CASSWTGTRQETQYF. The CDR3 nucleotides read TGCGCCAGCAGCTGGACCGGGACTAGACAAGAGACCCAGTACTTC. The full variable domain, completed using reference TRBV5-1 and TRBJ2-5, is KAGVTQTPRYLIKTRGQQVTLSCSPISGHRSVSWYQQTPGQGLQFLFEYFSETQRNKGNFPGRFSGRQFSNSRSEMNVSTLELGDSALYLCASSWTGTRQETQYFGPGTRLLVL.

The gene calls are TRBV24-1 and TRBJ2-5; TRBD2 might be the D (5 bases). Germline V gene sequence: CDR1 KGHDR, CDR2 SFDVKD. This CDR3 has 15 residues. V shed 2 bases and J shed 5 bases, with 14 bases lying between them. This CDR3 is CATSDYPGAVETQYF. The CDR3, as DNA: TGTGCCACCAGTGATTACCCAGGAGCGGTCGAGACCCAGTACTTC.

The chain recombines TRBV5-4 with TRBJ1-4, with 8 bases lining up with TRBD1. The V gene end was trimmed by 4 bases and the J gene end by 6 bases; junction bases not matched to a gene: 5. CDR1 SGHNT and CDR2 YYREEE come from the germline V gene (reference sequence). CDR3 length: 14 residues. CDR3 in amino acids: CASSLRGLDEKLFF. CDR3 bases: TGTGCCAGCAGCCTCAGGGGGCTGGATGAAAAACTGTTTTTT.

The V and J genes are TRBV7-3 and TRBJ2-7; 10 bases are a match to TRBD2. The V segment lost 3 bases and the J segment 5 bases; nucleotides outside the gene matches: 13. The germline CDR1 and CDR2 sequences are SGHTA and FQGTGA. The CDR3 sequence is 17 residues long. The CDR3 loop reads CASSFAGASGGANEQYF. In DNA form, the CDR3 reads TGTGCCAGCAGCTTCGCGGGGGCTAGCGGGGGAGCGAACGAGCAGTACTTC.

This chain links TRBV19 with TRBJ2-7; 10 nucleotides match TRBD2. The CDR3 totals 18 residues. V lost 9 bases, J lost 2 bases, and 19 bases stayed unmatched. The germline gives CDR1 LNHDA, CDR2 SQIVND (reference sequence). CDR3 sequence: CAREGLAFHGSKPYEQYF. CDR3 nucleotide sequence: TGTGCCAGAGAGGGACTAGCGTTTCATGGTTCGAAACCCTACGAGCAGTACTTC.

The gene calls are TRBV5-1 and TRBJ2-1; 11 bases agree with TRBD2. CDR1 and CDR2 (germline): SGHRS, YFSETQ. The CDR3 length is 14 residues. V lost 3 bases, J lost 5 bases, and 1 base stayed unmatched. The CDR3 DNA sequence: TGCGCCAGCAGCTCTAGCGGGGGGAACAATGAGCAGTTCTTC. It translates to CASSSSGGNNEQFF.